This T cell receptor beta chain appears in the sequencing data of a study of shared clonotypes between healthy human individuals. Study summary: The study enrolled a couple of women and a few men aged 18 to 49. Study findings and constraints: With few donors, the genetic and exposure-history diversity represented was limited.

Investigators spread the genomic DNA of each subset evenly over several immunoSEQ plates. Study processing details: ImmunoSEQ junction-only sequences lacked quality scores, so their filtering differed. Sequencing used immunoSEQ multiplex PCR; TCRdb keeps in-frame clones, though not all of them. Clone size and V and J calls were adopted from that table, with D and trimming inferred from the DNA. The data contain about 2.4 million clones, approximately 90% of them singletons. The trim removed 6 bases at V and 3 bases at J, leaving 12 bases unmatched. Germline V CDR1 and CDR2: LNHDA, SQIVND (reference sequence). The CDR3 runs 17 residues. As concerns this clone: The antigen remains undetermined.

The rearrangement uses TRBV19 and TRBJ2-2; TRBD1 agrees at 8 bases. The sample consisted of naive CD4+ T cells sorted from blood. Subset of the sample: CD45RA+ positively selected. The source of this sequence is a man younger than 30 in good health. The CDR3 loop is CASSRSPGQAYTGELFF. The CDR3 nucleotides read TGTGCCAGTAGCAGATCTCCGGGACAGGCATACACCGGGGAGCTGTTTTTT.